This is a list of T cell receptor beta chains from one sample in a study of blood T cell repertoires in COVID-19. Produced via immunoSEQ multiplex PCR; TCRdb's table is partial and in-frame only. The table shows about 160,000 clones, with over 60% occurring only once. Material for sequencing was peripheral blood. The receptors were sampled from an elderly woman with acute or convalescent COVID-19. CDR3s include the opening cysteine and the closing phenylalanine or tryptophan. A D gene is named only where the DNA matches it firmly. Not every row has a clone size; where given, it reads once, few, many or a size class.

d_call j_call v_call clone_size cdr3_aa cdr3_nt
. TRBJ1-2 TRBV7-2 . CASSLGQNANYGYTF TGTGCCAGCAGCCTGGGGCAGAATGCTAACTATGGCTACACCTTC
TRBD2 TRBJ2-7 TRBV6-6 . CASSYSSGVGYEQYF TGTGCCAGCAGTTACTCGAGCGGGGTAGGCTACGAGCAGTACTTC
TRBD1 TRBJ1-4 TRBV20-1 . CSASVGTGNEKLFF TGCAGTGCAAGTGTGGGGACAGGGAATGAAAAACTGTTTTTT
TRBD1 TRBJ1-1 TRBV7-9 . CASRGGPGTGNTEAFF TGTGCCAGCAGGGGCGGCCCGGGGACAGGGAACACTGAAGCTTTCTTT
. TRBJ2-1 TRBV7-9 . CASSLGGPHPTTEQFF TGTGCCAGCAGCTTAGGGGGGCCGCACCCCACAACCGAGCAGTTCTTC
TRBD2 TRBJ2-3 TRBV2 . CASRTGTSADTQYF TGTGCCAGCAGAACCGGGACTAGCGCAGATACGCAGTATTTT
. TRBJ1-2 TRBV5-6 . CASSLAPRDGYTF TGTGCCAGCAGCTTGGCACCCAGGGATGGCTACACCTTC
. TRBJ1-6 TRBV14 . CASSLEGNSNSPLHF TGTGCCAGCAGTTTGGAGGGGAACTCTAATTCACCCCTCCACTTT
TRBD1 TRBJ1-6 TRBV18 . CASSPRGTGQQSPLHF TGTGCCAGCTCACCCCGGGGGACAGGGCAGCAATCACCCCTCCACTTT
. TRBJ1-2 TRBV6-5 . CASRPGEKGLGYTF TGTGCCAGCAGGCCAGGGGAGAAGGGTCTTGGCTACACCTTC
. TRBJ1-4 TRBV7-6 . CASSGQEKLFF TGTGCCAGCAGCGGACAGGAAAAACTGTTTTTT
TRBD2 TRBJ2-7 TRBV11-2 . CASSLDLEGGFYEQYF TGTGCCAGCAGCTTAGATCTTGAGGGAGGGTTCTACGAGCAGTACTTC
TRBD1 TRBJ1-1 TRBV24-1 . CATRQGEDTEAFF TGTGCCACCAGGCAGGGGGAGGACACTGAAGCTTTCTTT
. TRBJ2-5 TRBV7-9 once CASSLAAGRETQYF TGTGCCAGCAGCTTAGCGGCAGGGAGGGAGACCCAGTACTTC
. TRBJ2-2 TRBV3-1/TRBV3-2 . CASSRASSNTGELFF TGTGCCAGCAGCCGAGCAAGTTCGAACACCGGGGAGCTGTTTTTT
TRBD1 TRBJ1-6 TRBV6-1 . CASSEFGQGFSPLHF TGTGCCAGCAGTGAATTTGGACAGGGGTTTTCACCCCTCCACTTT
. TRBJ1-3 TRBV19 . CATKHQGLGGNTIYF TGTGCCACCAAACATCAGGGACTAGGGGGAAACACCATATATTTT
. TRBJ1-2 TRBV14 once CASSPYGNYGYTF TGTGCCAGCAGCCCCTACGGTAACTATGGCTACACCTTC
TRBD2 TRBJ2-4 TRBV10-3 . CAISDGGGPIRNIQYF TGTGCCATCAGTGACGGGGGAGGGCCAATAAGGAACATTCAGTACTTC
TRBD1 TRBJ2-2 TRBV5-1 few CASSPRQGANTGELFF TGCGCCAGCAGCCCTCGACAGGGTGCGAACACCGGGGAGCTGTTTTTT
TRBD1 TRBJ2-3 TRBV6-9 . CASQWGPGQGPTDTQYF TGTGCCTCCCAGTGGGGGCCGGGACAGGGTCCAACAGATACGCAGTATTTT
. TRBJ1-1 TRBV3-1/TRBV3-2 . CASSPTGQNTEAFF TGTGCCAGCAGCCCGACAGGCCAGAACACTGAAGCTTTCTTT
. TRBJ1-1 TRBV19 . CASSIALGQPNAFF TGTGCCAGTAGTATAGCCCTCGGACAGCCAAATGCTTTCTTT
. TRBJ1-2 TRBV25-1 . CASFDRPYGYTF TGTGCCAGCTTCGACAGGCCCTATGGCTACACCTTC
TRBD1 TRBJ2-5 TRBV7-2 . CASSTRTGDETQYF TGTGCCAGCAGCACACGGACAGGGGATGAGACCCAGTACTTC
TRBD1 TRBJ2-7 TRBV5-1 . CASSYGMTGGFSYEQYF TGCGCCAGCAGCTACGGCATGACAGGGGGATTCTCCTACGAGCAGTACTTC
TRBD1 TRBJ2-1 TRBV29-1 few CSVLRDSTYNEQFF TGCAGCGTCCTCCGGGACAGTACCTACAATGAGCAGTTCTTC
. TRBJ2-6 TRBV27 . CASALREGANVLTF TGTGCCAGCGCCCTCAGGGAAGGGGCCAACGTCCTGACTTTC
TRBD1 TRBJ1-2 TRBV2 . CASSEQGAQSYGYTF TGTGCCAGCAGTGAACAGGGGGCGCAGAGCTATGGCTACACCTTC
. TRBJ1-5 TRBV6-5 . CASSSSGGNQPQHF TGTGCCAGCAGCTCCTCAGGGGGCAATCAGCCCCAGCATTTT
. TRBJ2-2 TRBV5-5 . CASRVQGNGELFF TGTGCCAGCAGGGTACAGGGCAACGGGGAGCTGTTTTTT
. TRBJ2-7 TRBV5-1 . CASSLSPLGSPPYEQYF TGCGCCAGCAGCTTATCACCCTTGGGCAGTCCTCCCTACGAGCAGTACTTC
. TRBJ1-5 TRBV6-5 . CASSYSRGNQPQHF TGTGCCAGCAGTTACTCAAGGGGAAATCAGCCCCAGCATTTT
. TRBJ2-1 TRBV21-1 few CARDLSGVRGRCSYNEQFF TGTGCCAGGGACCTCTCCGGGGTCAGGGGCCGTTGCTCCTACAATGAGCAGTTCTTC
TRBD2 TRBJ2-1 TRBV18 . CASSPASGSLLDNEQFF TGTGCCAGCTCACCCGCGAGCGGGAGTCTGCTGGACAATGAGCAGTTCTTC
. TRBJ1-6 TRBV5-6 . CASSLVPDNSPLHF TGTGCCAGCAGCTTGGTCCCTGATAATTCACCCCTCCACTTT
TRBD1 TRBJ1-4 TRBV18 . CASSPYSGTGTEKLFF TGTGCCAGCTCACCCTATTCCGGGACAGGGACCGAAAAACTGTTTTTT
. TRBJ1-6 TRBV19 . CASKGPGLESPLHF TGTGCCAGTAAGGGTCCGGGACTGGAATCACCCCTCCACTTT
. TRBJ2-5 TRBV9 . CASSVALTPAETQYF TGTGCCAGCAGCGTAGCTCTCACCCCTGCGGAGACCCAGTACTTC
. TRBJ2-7 TRBV30 . CAWSVQGWGGPTYEQYF TGTGCCTGGAGTGTACAAGGGTGGGGGGGGCCCACCTACGAGCAGTACTTC
TRBD1 TRBJ1-1 TRBV5-1 few CASSFPTGGETEAFF TGCGCCAGCAGCTTCCCGACAGGGGGAGAAACTGAAGCTTTCTTT
TRBD1 TRBJ2-7 TRBV25-1 many CASSGGQGSYEQYF TGTGCCAGCAGTGGGGGACAGGGGTCCTACGAGCAGTACTTC
TRBD1 TRBJ1-4 TRBV4-3 . CASSQPSPRDRATNEKLFF TGCGCCAGCAGCCAACCTTCCCCGAGGGACAGGGCAACTAATGAAAAACTGTTTTTT
TRBD2 TRBJ2-1 TRBV3-1/TRBV3-2 . CASSPHPRLAGESNEQFF TGTGCCAGCAGCCCGCACCCCCGACTAGCGGGAGAGTCGAATGAGCAGTTCTTC
. TRBJ1-2 TRBV19 . CASSPGRGYTF TGTGCCAGTAGTCCCGGTCGTGGCTACACCTTC
TRBD1 TRBJ1-4 TRBV2 . CASSQQGVLEKLFF TGTGCCAGCAGTCAACAGGGGGTTTTAGAAAAACTGTTTTTT
TRBD2 TRBJ2-1 TRBV7-6 . CASSLIGSGSGEQFF TGTGCCAGCAGCTTAATTGGTAGCGGGAGCGGTGAGCAGTTCTTC
. TRBJ2-7 TRBV5-8 . CASSLAFLTMSSYEQYF TGTGCCAGCAGCTTGGCCTTTCTAACTATGAGCTCCTACGAGCAGTACTTC
TRBD1 TRBJ1-2 TRBV29-1 . CSVEVTGGEYGYTF TGCAGCGTTGAAGTAACAGGGGGCGAGTATGGCTACACCTTC
. TRBJ2-1 TRBV27 few CASSAGLVANEQFF TGTGCCAGTTCCGCGGGGCTAGTAGCTAATGAGCAGTTCTTC
. TRBJ1-6 TRBV7-2 . CASSSWRGQNSPLHF TGTGCCAGCAGCTCATGGCGGGGGCAGAATTCACCCCTCCACTTT
TRBD2 TRBJ2-1 TRBV4-2 . CASSQDLAGGQYEQFF TGTGCCAGCAGCCAAGATCTAGCGGGGGGGCAGTATGAGCAGTTCTTC